Here is one TCR beta chain with its context. Its antigen remains unidentified. The record has no base qualities; no much larger clone is one base away. The library was generated by PCR. Sequencing instrument: Illumina HiSeq 2500. To normalize quantification of the TCRbeta repertoire, the TCR libraries were built with molecular barcoding that relied on unique molecular identifiers. In-frame beta chains were kept once TCRdb had trimmed the public reads at Q25 with fastp and called clones with MiXCR. Rows are combined by CDR3 protein, so each entry shows the most common genes and DNA. This sample lists a few hundred thousand distinct CDR3 sequences; 25% to 30% were detected once. Of the sample, approximately 33% is held by the ten largest clones. This specimen's treatment or condition label, interpreted: allogeneic hematopoietic cell transplantation with graft depleted of TCRalphabeta T cells and CD19 B cells. The children who served as transplant recipients had been given grafts of TCRalphabeta/CD19-depleted allogeneic hematopoietic cells.

This entry belongs to a study of T-cell reconstitution after alpha-beta-depleted transplantation in children (dated by TCRdb to the mid-2010s). Describing the broader study: T-cell immune reconstitution after TCRalphabeta/CD19-depleted allogeneic hematopoietic cell transplantation in children was quantitatively tracked in the study by means of TCR repertoire profiling. The paper's findings and limits, for the study overall: In some patients, high TCRbeta diversity at day 60 was attributed to recipient T cells and intrathymic progenitors that had survived conditioning. Over the following months the frequencies of hyperexpanded clones went down, and after one year T-cell counts and TCRbeta diversity were mostly credited to newly produced T cells. About two months after transplant, the apparently early recovery of alphabetaT-cell counts reportedly depended on just several hundred clones that had expanded rapidly and came from non-depleted graft cells.

The CDR3 spans 13 residues, from the cysteine through the phenylalanine. This entry keeps only the CDR3 DNA: 39 bases, framed from base 1. The CDR1 and CDR2 encoded by the germline V gene (reference sequence) are MNHEY and SMNVEV. Cut back by 7 bases and 1 base, the V and J ends lie 10 bases apart. The sequences come from PBMCs, collected before TCRalphabeta/CD19-depleted stem cell transplant. The V gene is TRBV27 and the J gene is TRBJ1-1; the D gene is unclear. The origin of this receptor is a boy less than two years old with Wiskott-Aldrich syndrome, due to receive a stem cell transplant. The sequenced DNA: TGTGCCAGCAATAAGCTCGGGAACACTGAAGCTTTCTTT. It translates as CASNKLGNTEAFF.